This T cell receptor (beta chain) is from a study of technical replicates of blood from a handful of donors. Sequencing used immunoSEQ multiplex PCR; TCRdb keeps in-frame clones, though not all of them. The sample holds about 72,000 clones, over 85% seen once. The germline V gene has CDR1 SNHLY and CDR2 FYNNEI. The trim removed 4 bases at V and 2 bases at J, leaving 2 bases unmatched. CDR3 length equals 14 residues. The clonotype was recovered from a human donor in good health. V and J are TRBV2 and TRBJ1-3; 7 bases match TRBD1. Sample: T cells isolated from PBMCs. CDR3 sequence reads: CASSVTGTGNTIYF. For the CDR3, the DNA is TGTGCCAGCAGTGTGACAGGGACTGGAAACACCATATATTTT.